Below, 9 T cell receptor beta chains from the same sample are listed, as sequenced in a study of cytomegalovirus exposure and HLA in healthy donors (dated by TCRdb to between 2016 and 2019). The library was generated by the immunoSEQ multiplex PCR assay. Sourced from immuneACCESS, this table was stored by TCRdb with only in-frame sequences that have V and J called. A share of the clones is absent; for the studies checked, an unresolved V gene accounts for under half, and the remainder has no known explanation. In this sample the table shows some 85,000 clones, around 96% of which occur a single time. About 1.3% of the sample is in the top ten clones. Sequenced sample: PBMCs. The origin of the receptors is a woman under 30 in good health and CMV-seronegative.

The CDR3 nucleotides are TGCGCCAGCAGCCACGTGCTAGCGGGAGGGCCTTACAATGAGCAGTTCTTC. Encoded protein: CASSHVLAGGPYNEQFF. This rearrangement joins TRBV4-1 to TRBJ2-1, with 12 bases lining up with TRBD2. The germline V gene encodes CDR1 MGHRA and CDR2 YSYEKL. The junction had 7 bases not matched to a gene; V was cut back by 3 bases and J by 4 bases. This CDR3 is 17 amino acids long.

The rearrangement joins TRBV30 to TRBJ1-1, with D perhaps matching TRBD1 (6 bases). The CDR3 has 13 residues. V was trimmed by 0 bases and J by 5 bases, leaving 10 bases between them. Germline CDR1 reads GTSNPN; CDR2 reads SVGIG (reference sequence). The CDR3 sequence: CAWSVHRVTEAFF. CDR3 DNA: TGTGCCTGGAGTGTTCACAGGGTAACTGAAGCTTTCTTT.

The rearrangement joins TRBV27 to TRBJ2-7; tentative D call: TRBD1 (5 bases). V was pared by 4 bases and J by 7 bases, with 17 bases between. The length of the CDR3 is 14 residues. CDR1 is MNHEY, CDR2 SMNVEV, per germline (reference sequence). The CDR3 spells CASSWGDLRDEQYF. The CDR3 DNA reads TGTGCCAGCAGTTGGGGCGATTTAAGGGATGAGCAGTACTTC.

V gene TRBV6-4 combines with J gene TRBJ2-1; 11 bases align to TRBD2. Germline-derived CDR1 and CDR2 are MRHNA and SNTAGT. This CDR3 spans 14 amino acids. The V segment lost 10 bases and the J segment 4 bases; nucleotides outside the gene matches: 6. CDR3 DNA: TGTGCCAACACCGGGACTAGCGGATACAATGAGCAGTTCTTC. This sequence encodes CANTGTSGYNEQFF.

Only one count was recorded for this clone. V is TRBV14 and J is TRBJ1-1; D gene unclear. Trimming removed 0 bases from V and 4 bases from J, with 9 bases in between. The germline gives CDR1 SGHDN, CDR2 FVKESK. The CDR3 consists of 14 residues. In nucleotides, the CDR3 is TGTGCCAGCAGCCAAGACCCGAGTACCACTGAAGCTTTCTTT. Its translation is CASSQDPSTTEAFF.

This chain joins TRBV4-1 and TRBJ2-5; D is perhaps TRBD1 (6 bases). The CDR3 has 14 amino acids. Looked up from germline, CDR1 is MGHRA and CDR2 is YSYEKL. The ends were cut back, 2 bases at V and 5 bases at J, with 12 bases in the middle. This chain's CDR3 is CASSQYRDTETQYF. The CDR3 nucleotides read TGCGCCAGCAGCCAATACAGGGATACGGAGACCCAGTACTTC.

The chain is built from TRBV7-9 and TRBJ1-1; D not certain. This CDR3 contains 18 residues. Trimming left V 5 bases short and J 3 bases short, with 25 bases between. CDR1 is SEHNR and CDR2 is FQNEAQ in the germline V gene (reference sequence). CDR3 bases: TGTGCCAGCAGCCCGCCGACCCAGCCTCTTGGGAGTGACACTGAAGCTTTCTTT. Its protein product is CASSPPTQPLGSDTEAFF.

This chain connects TRBV18 to TRBJ1-4, with 9 nucleotides matching TRBD1. Germline lookup yields CDR1 KGHSH and CDR2 LQKENI. The CDR3 has 17 residues. V was pared by 4 bases and J by 6 bases, with 12 bases of the junction left unmatched. The CDR3 loop is CASSQNYGQGWDEKLFF. The CDR3 nucleotides are TGTGCCAGCTCACAGAACTATGGACAGGGGTGGGATGAAAAACTGTTTTTT.

The rearrangement joins TRBV6-5 to TRBJ1-5; 11 nucleotides match TRBD1. There are 14 residues in the CDR3. CDR1 and CDR2 from the germline V gene are MNHEY and SVGAGI. Trimming at V came to 4 bases and at J to 7 bases, leaving 3 bases not matched to a gene. The CDR3 nucleotides read TGTGCCAGCAGTTGGACAGGGGGCGGCCAGCCCCAGCATTTT. Encoded protein: CASSWTGGGQPQHF.